This T cell receptor (beta chain) originates from a study of blood T cell repertoires in COVID-19. Study summary: Sites across the United States, Italy and Spain contributed samples from acute and convalescent COVID-19. Sources were T cells, B-cell-depleted T cells, or PBMCs; the material itself was cDNA or gDNA.

This clone was counted only a few times. In germline, CDR1 is MDHEN, CDR2 SYDVKM. The ends were cut back, 5 bases at V and 2 bases at J, with 13 bases in the middle. This CDR3 spans 14 amino acids. Per the original data handling: Nucleated cell counts were estimated from reference gene primer amplification. Method: immunoSEQ multiplex PCR; TCRdb's copy keeps in-frame clones and lacks some. D and trimming come from the DNA, and the V and J calls and clone size come from that table. Altogether some 100,000 clones are present, roughly 76% being singletons, with the ten largest covering over 9.5%. The sequence derives from a human donor in a cohort sampled during active COVID-19. The chain recombines TRBV28 with TRBJ2-7; tentative D call: TRBD1 (6 bases). The sequencing sample was made of peripheral blood. The CDR3 coding sequence is TGTGCCAGCAGTGCCCTCAGGGGCCCCTACGAGCAGTACTTC. It specifies CASSALRGPYEQYF.